This T cell receptor beta chain was identified during a study of CD8+CD57+ T cells in acquired aplastic anemia. Study-level background: Yields of DNA that came from sorted CD4+ and CD8+ cells averaged about 3.4 ug. Average CD4+ read depth in healthy donors was about 9.8 million reads.

V was clipped by 3 bases and J by 4 bases, with 22 bases between them. The CDR3 consists of 18 residues. This clonotype appeared many times. Investigators profiled TCR beta VDJ and CDR3 from genomic DNA template. TCRdb re-analysed the reads in MiXCR, keeping a single row per CDR3 protein. The repertoire holds fewer than 70,000 distinct CDR3 sequences, with under 65% as singletons. The genes are TRBV12-3 or TRBV12-4 and TRBJ2-1, with D perhaps matching TRBD1 (6 bases). The source material was sorted CD4+, CD8+, or CD8+CD57+ T cells (not recorded which) from PBMCs. This TCR was sampled from a human donor in good health, serving as a control. CDR3 nucleotide sequence: TGTGCCAGCAGTTTGGGCCAGACAGGCAGCGGCTATTACAATGAGCAGTTCTTC. Translation gives CASSLGQTGSGYYNEQFF.